A single sample gave rise to the 19 T cell receptor beta chains below, sequenced in a study of T-cell reconstitution after alpha-beta-depleted transplantation in children. TCRbeta library construction was performed incorporating unique molecular identifiers. MiXCR, run by TCRdb on the PCR reads, gives a single entry per CDR3 protein. The sample has approximately 250,000 distinct CDR3 sequences; about 25% are singletons. The source was PBMCs, collected before TCRalphabeta/CD19-depleted stem cell transplant. The origin of the receptors is a girl aged 2 to 10 with Fanconi anemia, due to receive a stem cell transplant.

In this sample, this clonotype turned up many times. The rearrangement links TRBV20-1 to TRBJ2-7; 8 bases align to TRBD2. Germline trimming cut 3 bases from V and 3 bases from J; bases unmatched to any gene: 4. CDR1 DFQATT and CDR2 SNEGSKA come from the germline V gene (reference sequence). The CDR3 has 13 amino acids. The CDR3 DNA is TGCAGTGCTAGTCGCCTAGCGGGCTACGAGCAGTACTTC. Protein sequence: CSASRLAGYEQYF.

This clonotype was seen a few times. This sequence joins TRBV20-1 and TRBJ2-5; possibly TRBD1 for D (7 bases). In germline, CDR1 is DFQATT, CDR2 SNEGSKA (reference sequence). V was cut by 3 bases and J by 13 bases, with 12 bases left in between. The CDR3 sequence is 10 residues long. The CDR3 bases are TGCAGTGCTAGCGGGGGACAGCGGTACTTC. This encodes CSASGGQRYF.

This clonotype was picked up a small number of times. V is TRBV27 and J is TRBJ2-2; D uncertain. The CDR3 is made up of 11 amino acids. Germline CDR1 MNHEY, CDR2 SMNVEV (reference sequence). Trimming took 6 bases from V and 1 from J, leaving 0 bases between them. CDR3 coding DNA: TGTGCCAGCAGGAACACCGGGGAGCTGTTTTTT. Amino acids: CASRNTGELFF.

This clonotype was seen just once. This chain connects TRBV6-5 to TRBJ1-4; D possibly corresponds to TRBD1 (6 bases). The CDR3 covers 16 residues. The germline V gene has CDR1 MNHEY and CDR2 SVGAGI. Trimming removed 4 bases at V and 4 bases at J, with 16 bases between. The DNA of the CDR3 is TGTGCCAGCAGTTCAGGCGGGGGGCCGGTTAATGAAAAACTGTTTTTT. It translates to CASSSGGGPVNEKLFF.

The rearrangement uses TRBV5-6 and TRBJ2-1; 7 nucleotides match TRBD2. Trimming took 6 bases from V and 2 from J; bases not matched to a gene: 14. Per the germline V gene, CDR1 is SGHDT and CDR2 is YYEEEE. This CDR3 comprises 17 residues. CDR3: CASTLGDAGVPYNEQFF. The CDR3 bases are TGTGCCAGCACTCTGGGGGACGCGGGAGTCCCCTACAATGAGCAGTTCTTC. Looking up the rest from reference TRBV5-6 and TRBJ2-1 gives the full variable domain: DAGVTQSPTHLIKTRGQQVTLRCSPKSGHDTVSWYQQALGQGPQFIFQYYEEEERQRGNFPDRFSGHQFPNYSSELNVNALLLGDSALYLCASTLGDAGVPYNEQFFGPGTRLTVL.

This rearrangement joins TRBV6-5 to TRBJ2-5; possibly TRBD1 for D (5 bases). Germline V gives CDR1 MNHEY, CDR2 SVGAGI. The CDR3 totals 15 residues. The V and J ends lost 0 bases and 7 bases respectively, with 15 bases between them. The CDR3 coding sequence is TGTGCCAGCAGTTACTCCCCGACAGTCCCAGCGACCCAGTACTTC. This encodes CASSYSPTVPATQYF.

The table lists this clonotype with many counts. The gene calls are TRBV12-3 or TRBV12-4 and TRBJ2-7; D is ambiguous. V gave up 1 base and J gave up 3 bases, with 7 bases separating them. The CDR3 sequence is 13 residues long. CDR3: CASSLVSIYEQYF. CDR3 nucleotides: TGTGCCAGCAGTTTAGTATCGATCTACGAGCAGTACTTC.

This clonotype was counted between two and nine times. This sequence joins TRBV4-2 and TRBJ2-3; D uncertain. The germline gives CDR1 LGHNA, CDR2 YNFKEQ. This CDR3 contains 13 residues. The V and J ends lost 3 bases and 4 bases respectively, with 8 bases between them. Here the CDR3 reads CASSQLPADTQYF. DNA of the CDR3: TGTGCCAGCAGCCAGCTCCCCGCAGATACGCAGTATTTT.

This clonotype came up many times. This sequence joins TRBV9 and TRBJ2-7; tentatively, D is TRBD2 (5 bases). CDR1 is SGDLS and CDR2 is YYNGEE in the germline V gene. The CDR3 contains 14 residues. Trimming took 4 bases from V and 3 from J, leaving 14 bases between them. The CDR3 region is CASSPWDEGYEQYF. The CDR3 DNA sequence: TGTGCCAGCAGCCCATGGGATGAGGGCTACGAGCAGTACTTC.

In its sample, this clonotype was seen many times. This chain links TRBV29-1 with TRBJ2-3; perhaps TRBD1 as D (6 bases). V lost 4 bases, J lost 2 bases, and 10 bases lay in between. The length of the CDR3 is 13 residues. Germline values: CDR1 SQVTM, CDR2 ANQGSEA. The CDR3, as DNA: TGCAGCGTTGTCTGGGGGCACACAGATACGCAGTATTTT. Translating it yields CSVVWGHTDTQYF.

This clonotype was recorded many times. V and J are TRBV29-1 and TRBJ2-1; D is perhaps TRBD1 or TRBD2 (5 bases each). Germline V lookup: CDR1 SQVTM, CDR2 ANQGSEA. V lost 4 bases, J lost 2 bases, and 12 bases lay in between. The CDR3 runs 14 residues. CDR3 DNA: TGCAGCGTTGTGCCGGGACCTGCCTACAATGAGCAGTTCTTC. This translates into CSVVPGPAYNEQFF.

The chain recombines TRBV7-9 with TRBJ2-1; 10 bases match TRBD1. Trimming removed 6 bases from V and 4 bases from J; junction bases left unmatched: 0. The CDR3 totals 13 residues. Germline V gene lookup returns CDR1 SEHNR and CDR2 FQNEAQ (reference sequence). CDR3 in DNA: TGTGCCAGCAGGGGACAGGGGTACAATGAGCAGTTCTTC. Its translation is CASRGQGYNEQFF.

This clonotype was counted ten times or more. The chain is built from TRBV6-5 and TRBJ2-3; 13 nucleotides match TRBD2. The germline CDR1 and CDR2 sequences are MNHEY and SVGAGI. The V and J ends lost 0 bases and 0 bases, in that order; junction bases with no gene match: 6. The CDR3 runs 19 residues. This CDR3 is CASSYSRLAGGPSTDTQYF. The CDR3 nucleotides are TGTGCCAGCAGTTACTCCCGACTAGCGGGGGGCCCTAGCACAGATACGCAGTATTTT.

The chain recombines TRBV20-1 with TRBJ2-7; weak D call: TRBD2 (5 bases). Germline CDR1 reads DFQATT; CDR2 reads SNEGSKA (reference sequence). Trimming pared 3 bases from V and 2 bases from J, leaving 20 bases between. This CDR3 has 16 amino acids. The CDR3 coding sequence is TGCAGTGCTAGTTCGGGGTTCGTCACGGTCACCTACGAGCAGTACTTC. Translation: CSASSGFVTVTYEQYF.

Many counts were recorded for this clonotype. This chain joins TRBV20-1 and TRBJ2-5; 8 bases fit TRBD1. The length of the CDR3 is 15 residues. Trimming cost V 2 bases and J 1 base; bases outside gene matches: 6. Germline CDR1 DFQATT, CDR2 SNEGSKA (reference sequence). The CDR3 region is CSARMRTGSQETQYF. In DNA, the CDR3 is TGCAGTGCTAGAATGCGGACAGGGTCCCAAGAGACCCAGTACTTC.

The chain joins TRBV28 to TRBJ2-7; D perhaps matches TRBD1 (6 bases). Germline V CDR1 and CDR2: MDHEN, SYDVKM. There are 17 residues in the CDR3. V was shortened by 7 bases and J by 7 bases, with 29 bases between the two germline ends. CDR3 residues: CASTSSETGIPTREQYF. For the CDR3, the DNA is TGTGCCAGCACTTCTTCAGAGACAGGTATCCCTACGAGGGAGCAGTACTTC.

This clonotype was counted only a few times. The chain uses TRBV5-1 and TRBJ2-5; 7 nucleotides match TRBD1. Trimming cost V 1 base and J 4 bases; bases outside gene matches: 4. CDR3 length: 14 residues. Germline loops: CDR1 SGHRS, CDR2 YFSETQ. The DNA of the CDR3 is TGCGCCAGCAGCTTGAGACAGGGCGGAGAGACCCAGTACTTC. It yields the protein CASSLRQGGETQYF.

About this clonotype itself: This could be a read error, since a much larger clone is one nucleotide away. The rearrangement joins TRBV20-1 to TRBJ2-1; TRBD2 matches at 11 bases. CDR1 and CDR2 (germline): DFQATT, SNEGSKA (reference sequence). This CDR3 spans 17 amino acids. The CDR3 nucleotides read TGCTGTGCTAGAGAAGAACTAGCGGGAGTTGGATACAATGAGCAGTTCTTC. Translated, it gives CCAREELAGVGYNEQFF.

There are many counts of this clonotype. The chain carries TRBV10-2 and TRBJ2-7; D is possibly TRBD2 (5 bases). The CDR3 runs 16 residues. V lost 7 bases and J 1 base, leaving 20 bases between the germline ends. Germline V CDR1 and CDR2: WSHSY, SAAADI. In DNA, the CDR3 is TGCGCCAGCACGCCCCGTTCTAGCCGAGAGTCCTACGAGCAGTACTTC. It is translated as CASTPRSSRESYEQYF.